Listed below are T cell receptor beta chains from one sample, sequenced in a study of CD8 T cells in Susac syndrome. TCRdb passed the immunoSEQ multiplex PCR reads through MiXCR, listing each CDR3 protein once. Of 150,000 to 200,000 distinct CDR3 sequences listed, roughly 95% were seen once; the top ten hold 0.15% to 0.2%. The specimen was CD8+ T cells from PBMCs. The receptors were gathered from a human donor with multiple sclerosis. Both conserved end residues are part of each CDR3. Each record gives: CDR3 DNA, CDR3 protein, D gene, clone size, V gene, J gene. A D gene is named only where the DNA matches it firmly. Only part of the rows carry a size: once, few, many, or a class if the clone is expanded.

TGCAGTGCTAGCCAAGTACCCTGGGGGGGCTACACCTTC	CSASQVPWGGYTF	-	-	TRBV20-1	TRBJ1-2
TGTGCCAGCAGCCCCGACCGGGACTTTTACAATGAGCAGTTCTTC	CASSPDRDFYNEQFF	-	-	TRBV6-5	TRBJ2-1
TGTGCCACCGCGGAAGAGGGCACCGGACTCACAGATACGCAGTATTTT	CATAEEGTGLTDTQYF	-	-	TRBV7-8	TRBJ2-3
TGTGCCAGCAGTTCCTCGAGCGACTCGGGCATTCAGTACTTC	CASSSSSDSGIQYF	-	-	TRBV28	TRBJ2-4
TGTGCCAGCCGAAGGACGGACAGCTCCTACAATGAGCAGTTCTTC	CASRRTDSSYNEQFF	-	-	TRBV6-1	TRBJ2-1
TGCGCCAGCACCCCTACGGGACAGTTAAATGAAAAACTGTTTTTT	CASTPTGQLNEKLFF	TRBD1	-	TRBV4-1	TRBJ1-4
TGTGCCAGCACCGAACATGGTACCTACGAGCAGTACTTC	CASTEHGTYEQYF	-	-	TRBV28	TRBJ2-7
TGCAGTGCCCCTACAAGCGGGAGCTCCTACAATGAGCAGTTCTTC	CSAPTSGSSYNEQFF	TRBD2	-	TRBV20-1	TRBJ2-1
TGTGCCAGCAGCTTTCGATGGGGGCCACTAAATCAGCCCCAGCATTTT	CASSFRWGPLNQPQHF	-	-	TRBV28	TRBJ1-5
TGTGCCAGCAGCGTGGACAGTGGTAGCAATCAGCCCCAGCATTTT	CASSVDSGSNQPQHF	-	-	TRBV6-5	TRBJ1-5
TGTGCCAGCAGTTCGGCGTTGGGTAGCGTGTACCAAGAGACCCAGTACTTC	CASSSALGSVYQETQYF	-	-	TRBV27	TRBJ2-5
TGTGCCAGCAGTTTCACCGCGACAGGGAACTATGGCTACACCTTC	CASSFTATGNYGYTF	TRBD1	-	TRBV28	TRBJ1-2
TGTGCCAGCAGCTCGAAACTGCAGGGGACCTATGGCTACACCTTC	CASSSKLQGTYGYTF	-	-	TRBV7-9	TRBJ1-2
TGTGCCAGCAGCCGAAGATTAGCGGGAACTACCTACGAGCAGTACTTC	CASSRRLAGTTYEQYF	TRBD2	-	TRBV7-9	TRBJ2-7
TGTGCCAGCAGCTACGATGAGGGGAACACTGAAGCTTTCTTT	CASSYDEGNTEAFF	-	once	TRBV6-5	TRBJ1-1
TGCAGCGTTGTCGGGGATTCCGGAAACACCATATATTTT	CSVVGDSGNTIYF	-	-	TRBV29-1	TRBJ1-3
TGTGCCACATCGCTCAAGGGACGGTACTACGAGCAGTACTTC	CATSLKGRYYEQYF	-	once	TRBV27	TRBJ2-7
TGTGCCAGATGCGTAGGACTAGCGGGCCGCCTGAGCAATGAGCAGTTCTTC	CARCVGLAGRLSNEQFF	TRBD2	-	TRBV28	TRBJ2-1
TGTGCCAGCAGCCCCTCCGGGACGGTAACCTACGAGCAGTACTTC	CASSPSGTVTYEQYF	-	-	TRBV3-1	TRBJ2-7
TGTGCCAGTGCGTTGGCACTGAACACTGAAGCTTTCTTT	CASALALNTEAFF	-	-	TRBV19	TRBJ1-1
TGTGCCAGCAGTTTCCAGGTGGGGGGTCATGGCTACACCTTC	CASSFQVGGHGYTF	-	-	TRBV12-3/TRBV12-4	TRBJ1-2
TGTGCCAGCAGTGATGGGTTGTGGAGGAAGGCCTACGAGCAGTACTTC	CASSDGLWRKAYEQYF	-	-	TRBV12-3/TRBV12-4	TRBJ2-7
TGTGCCAGCAGCACCCAGAACTACGAGCAGTACTTC	CASSTQNYEQYF	-	-	TRBV7-9	TRBJ2-7
TGCGCCAGCAGCCCCCATGAGATGAACACTGAAGCTTTCTTT	CASSPHEMNTEAFF	-	-	TRBV4-1	TRBJ1-1
TGTGCCAGCAGTGAAGTCTCAGGAAATGAAAAACTGTTTTTT	CASSEVSGNEKLFF	-	-	TRBV2	TRBJ1-4
TGTGCCAGCAGTTGGGACGCGAACACTGAAGCTTTCTTT	CASSWDANTEAFF	-	-	TRBV12-3/TRBV12-4	TRBJ1-1
TGTGCCTGGGCCCCCGGGGGAGGCGAGACCCAGTACTTC	CAWAPGGGETQYF	-	-	TRBV30	TRBJ2-5
TGTGCCAGCAGCCCGGGACTGGCCTACCAGTTGGTCGATCAGCCCCAGCATTTT	CASSPGLAYQLVDQPQHF	-	once	TRBV11-2	TRBJ1-5
TGTGCCAGCAGTTTTATTTCCGGGGAGCTGTTTTTT	CASSFISGELFF	-	-	TRBV12-3/TRBV12-4	TRBJ2-2
TGTGCCAGCAGTTTAGGGACAGGGGGAAGTTCACCCCTCCACTTT	CASSLGTGGSSPLHF	TRBD1	once	TRBV27	TRBJ1-6
TGTGCCACCAGCAGAGATTTGGGGAACTATGGCTACACCTTC	CATSRDLGNYGYTF	-	-	TRBV15	TRBJ1-2
TGTGCCAGCAGTGACTCACAGGGGGGGAACACTGAAGCTTTCTTT	CASSDSQGGNTEAFF	TRBD1	-	TRBV27	TRBJ1-1
TGCAGTGCTATAGGGATCTCGAACACCATATATTTT	CSAIGISNTIYF	-	-	TRBV20-1	TRBJ1-3
TGCGCCAGCAGCGGTGAGGCAGTTAACCACAATGAGCAGTTCTTC	CASSGEAVNHNEQFF	-	-	TRBV4-1	TRBJ2-1
TGCAGTGCTAGAGATACACTCCTTATCAATGAGCAGTTCTTC	CSARDTLLINEQFF	-	-	TRBV20-1	TRBJ2-1
TGTGCCAGCAGTCCTCGGAGCTCCTATGACGAGCAGTACTTC	CASSPRSSYDEQYF	-	-	TRBV27	TRBJ2-7
TGTGCCAGCAGCCAAGAACCGTTCAGGGGGCATGGCTACACCTTC	CASSQEPFRGHGYTF	TRBD1	-	TRBV4-2	TRBJ1-2
TGTGCCAGCAGTCCACTGGGACAATCCACTGAAGCTTTCTTT	CASSPLGQSTEAFF	-	-	TRBV27	TRBJ1-1
TGCAGTGTGGAGGGACAGGGGATGCATGGCTACACCTTC	CSVEGQGMHGYTF	TRBD1	-	TRBV20-1	TRBJ1-2
TGCAGCGTTGCGTGGGGGGCCTACGAGCAGTACTTC	CSVAWGAYEQYF	-	-	TRBV29-1	TRBJ2-7
TGTGCTAGTGGTTTGGGGCAACCTCCCCTTTTGGTCTTC	CASGLGQPPLLVF	-	-	TRBV12-5	TRBJ2-1
TGTGCCAGCAGTTTATCGCCGGGGTCGAACACCGGGGAGCTGTTTTTT	CASSLSPGSNTGELFF	-	-	TRBV27	TRBJ2-2
TGCAGTGCTTTCGTAGCGGGGTATAATGAGCAGTTCTTC	CSAFVAGYNEQFF	TRBD2	-	TRBV20-1	TRBJ2-1
TGCGCCAGCAGCCAAGTTGTGAATGGCAATCAGCCCCAGCATTTT	CASSQVVNGNQPQHF	-	-	TRBV4-1	TRBJ1-5
TGTGCCAGCAGTTTTCGGGGACCTCAGCCCCAGCATTTT	CASSFRGPQPQHF	-	-	TRBV27	TRBJ1-5
TGCGCCAGCAGCTTAGGGACTAGCTACACAGATACGCAGTATTTT	CASSLGTSYTDTQYF	TRBD2	-	TRBV5-1	TRBJ2-3
TGTGCCAGCAGTTCATTGATGACCTGGCGGGAGGAGGGCACAGATACGCAGTATTTT	CASSSLMTWREEGTDTQYF	TRBD2	-	TRBV28	TRBJ2-3
TGTGCCAGCAGCCAAGTGAGCCCTCCTTACGAGCAGTACTTC	CASSQVSPPYEQYF	-	-	TRBV3-1	TRBJ2-7
TGCGCCAGCAGCTACTTCGACACCGAGAATGAGCAGTTCTTC	CASSYFDTENEQFF	-	-	TRBV5-1	TRBJ2-1
TGTGCCAGCAGTTCTAGCGGGAGTTCCTACGAGCAGTACTTC	CASSSSGSSYEQYF	TRBD2	-	TRBV28	TRBJ2-7
TGCGCCAGCAGTCACACAGGCAATCAGCCCCAGCATTTT	CASSHTGNQPQHF	-	-	TRBV23-1	TRBJ1-5
TGCAGTGCTAGAGATAGAGATAGCAATCAGCCCCAGCATTTT	CSARDRDSNQPQHF	-	-	TRBV20-1	TRBJ1-5
TGTGCCAGCAGCCAAGTAACAGCTAACTATGGCTACACCTTC	CASSQVTANYGYTF	-	-	TRBV3-1	TRBJ1-2
TGTGCCAGCAGCCCTTATTTGACAGCTAACTATGGCTACACCTTC	CASSPYLTANYGYTF	-	-	TRBV7-8	TRBJ1-2
TGCAGTGCTGAAACCGGGAGCTCCTACAATGAGCAGTTCTTC	CSAETGSSYNEQFF	-	-	TRBV20-1	TRBJ2-1